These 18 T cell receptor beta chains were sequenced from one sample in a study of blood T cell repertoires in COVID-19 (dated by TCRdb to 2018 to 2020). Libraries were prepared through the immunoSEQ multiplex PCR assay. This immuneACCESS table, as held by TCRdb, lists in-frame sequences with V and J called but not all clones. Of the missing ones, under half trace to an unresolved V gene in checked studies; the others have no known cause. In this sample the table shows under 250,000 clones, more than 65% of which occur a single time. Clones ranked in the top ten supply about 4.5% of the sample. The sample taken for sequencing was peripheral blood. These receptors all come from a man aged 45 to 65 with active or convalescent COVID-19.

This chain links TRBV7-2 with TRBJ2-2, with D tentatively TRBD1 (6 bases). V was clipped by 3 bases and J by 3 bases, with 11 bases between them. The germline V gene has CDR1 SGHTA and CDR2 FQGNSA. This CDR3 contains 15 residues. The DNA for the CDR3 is TGTGCCAGCAGCTTTGGGTCAGGGGACACCGGGGAGCTGTTTTTT. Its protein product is CASSFGSGDTGELFF.

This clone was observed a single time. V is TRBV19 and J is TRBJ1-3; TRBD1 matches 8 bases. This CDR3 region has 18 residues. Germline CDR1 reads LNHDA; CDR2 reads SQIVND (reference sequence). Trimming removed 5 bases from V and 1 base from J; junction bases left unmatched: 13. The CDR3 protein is CASSALDRGLASGNTIYF. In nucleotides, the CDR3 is TGTGCCAGTAGTGCCCTTGACAGGGGATTAGCATCTGGAAACACCATATATTTT.

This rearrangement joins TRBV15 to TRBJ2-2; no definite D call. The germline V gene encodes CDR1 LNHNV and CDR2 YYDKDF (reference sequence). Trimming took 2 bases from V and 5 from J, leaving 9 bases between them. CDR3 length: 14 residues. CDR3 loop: CATSRILGTGELFF. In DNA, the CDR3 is TGTGCCACCAGCAGAATACTCGGGACCGGGGAGCTGTTTTTT.

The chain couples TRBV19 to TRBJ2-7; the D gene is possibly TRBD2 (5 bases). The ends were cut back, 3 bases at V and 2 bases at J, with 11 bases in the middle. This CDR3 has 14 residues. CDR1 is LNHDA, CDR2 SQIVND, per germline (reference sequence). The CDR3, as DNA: TGTGCCAGTAGTATCGGGGATATCACCTACGAGCAGTACTTC. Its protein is CASSIGDITYEQYF.

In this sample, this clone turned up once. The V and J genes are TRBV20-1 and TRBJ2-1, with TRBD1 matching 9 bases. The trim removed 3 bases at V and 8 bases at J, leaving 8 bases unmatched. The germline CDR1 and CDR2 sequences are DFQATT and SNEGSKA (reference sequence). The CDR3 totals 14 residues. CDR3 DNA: TGCAGTGCTAGTGAGACAGGGGGAAGGGATGAGCAGTTCTTC. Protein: CSASETGGRDEQFF.

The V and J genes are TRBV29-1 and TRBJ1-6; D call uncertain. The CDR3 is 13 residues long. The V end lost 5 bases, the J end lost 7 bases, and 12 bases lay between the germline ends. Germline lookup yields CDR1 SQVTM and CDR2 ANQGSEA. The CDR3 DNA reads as TGCAGCGTTCTTACGGAGCCAAATTCACCCCTCCACTTT. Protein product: CSVLTEPNSPLHF.

In DNA, the CDR3 is TGTGCCAGCAGCCGACCGGGGGGGAACACCGGGGAGCTGTTTTTT. The encoded protein is CASSRPGGNTGELFF. V and J are TRBV5-4 and TRBJ2-2; 7 positions match TRBD2. The germline gives CDR1 SGHNT, CDR2 YYREEE (reference sequence). This CDR3 contains 15 residues. V lost 4 bases to trimming and J lost 1 base; unmatched junction nucleotides: 4.

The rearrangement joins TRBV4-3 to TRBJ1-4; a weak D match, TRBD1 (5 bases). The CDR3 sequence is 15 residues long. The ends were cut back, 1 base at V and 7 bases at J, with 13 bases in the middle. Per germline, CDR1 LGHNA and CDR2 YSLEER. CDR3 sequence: CASSQVTPGAEKLFF. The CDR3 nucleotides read TGCGCCAGCAGCCAAGTGACACCTGGGGCTGAAAAACTGTTTTTT.

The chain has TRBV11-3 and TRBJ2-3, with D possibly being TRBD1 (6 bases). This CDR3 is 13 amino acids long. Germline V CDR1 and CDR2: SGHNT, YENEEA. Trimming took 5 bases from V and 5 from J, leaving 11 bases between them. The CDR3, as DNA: TGTGCCAGCAGCGGAATCAGGGGAGATACGCAGTATTTT. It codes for CASSGIRGDTQYF.

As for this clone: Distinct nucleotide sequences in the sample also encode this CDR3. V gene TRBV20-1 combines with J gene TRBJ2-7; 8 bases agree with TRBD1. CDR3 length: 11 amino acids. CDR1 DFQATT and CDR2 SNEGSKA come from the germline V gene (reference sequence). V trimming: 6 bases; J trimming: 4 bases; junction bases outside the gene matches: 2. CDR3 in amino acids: CSARTGYEQYF. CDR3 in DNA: TGCAGTGCCAGGACAGGGTACGAGCAGTACTTC.

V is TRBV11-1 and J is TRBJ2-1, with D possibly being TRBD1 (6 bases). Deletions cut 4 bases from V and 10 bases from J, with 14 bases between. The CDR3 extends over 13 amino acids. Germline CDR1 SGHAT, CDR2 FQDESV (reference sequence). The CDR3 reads CASSSYRDGEQFF. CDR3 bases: TGTGCCAGCAGCTCATACAGGGACGGCGAGCAGTTCTTC.

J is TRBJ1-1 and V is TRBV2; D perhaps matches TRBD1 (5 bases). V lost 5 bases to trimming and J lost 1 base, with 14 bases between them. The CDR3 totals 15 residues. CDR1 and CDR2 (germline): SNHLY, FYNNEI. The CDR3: CASSPQMGPNTEAFF. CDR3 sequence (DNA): TGTGCCAGCAGTCCCCAAATGGGGCCGAACACTGAAGCTTTCTTT.

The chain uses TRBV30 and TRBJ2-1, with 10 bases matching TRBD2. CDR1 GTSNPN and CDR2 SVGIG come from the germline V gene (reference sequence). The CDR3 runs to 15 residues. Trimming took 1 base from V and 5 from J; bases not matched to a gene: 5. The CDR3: CAWSELAGINNEQFF. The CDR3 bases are TGTGCCTGGAGTGAACTAGCGGGGATAAACAATGAGCAGTTCTTC.

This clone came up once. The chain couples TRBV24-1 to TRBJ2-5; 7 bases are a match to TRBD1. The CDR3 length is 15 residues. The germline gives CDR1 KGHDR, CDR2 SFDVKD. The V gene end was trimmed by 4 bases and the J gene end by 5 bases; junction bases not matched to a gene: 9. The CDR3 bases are TGTGCCACCAGTGAAGTGACAGGGTGGGGGGAGACCCAGTACTTC. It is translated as CATSEVTGWGETQYF.

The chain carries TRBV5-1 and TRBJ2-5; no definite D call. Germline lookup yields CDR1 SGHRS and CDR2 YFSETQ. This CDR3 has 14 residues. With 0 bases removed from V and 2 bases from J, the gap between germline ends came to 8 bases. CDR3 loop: CASSLVGRQETQYF. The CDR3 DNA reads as TGCGCCAGCAGCTTGGTGGGCAGACAAGAGACCCAGTACTTC.

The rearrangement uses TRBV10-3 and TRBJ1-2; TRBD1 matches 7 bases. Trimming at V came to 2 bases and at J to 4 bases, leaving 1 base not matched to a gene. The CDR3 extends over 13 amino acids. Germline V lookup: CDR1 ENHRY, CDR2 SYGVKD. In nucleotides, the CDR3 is TGTGCCATCAGTGAGCAGGGGGGCTATGGCTACACCTTC. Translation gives CAISEQGGYGYTF.

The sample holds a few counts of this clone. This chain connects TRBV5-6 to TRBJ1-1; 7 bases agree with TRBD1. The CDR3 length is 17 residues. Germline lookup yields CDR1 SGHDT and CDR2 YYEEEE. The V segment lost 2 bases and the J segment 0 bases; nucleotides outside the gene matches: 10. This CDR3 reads CASSLGFPGQLNTEAFF. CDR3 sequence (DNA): TGTGCCAGCAGCTTAGGTTTTCCGGGACAGTTGAACACTGAAGCTTTCTTT.

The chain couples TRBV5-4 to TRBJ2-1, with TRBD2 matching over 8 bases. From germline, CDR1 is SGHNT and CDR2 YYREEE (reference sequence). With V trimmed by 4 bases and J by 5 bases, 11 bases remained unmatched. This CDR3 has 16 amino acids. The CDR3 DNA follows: TGTGCCAGCAGCCCACCCGGCGGGGGGCCGCACAATGAGCAGTTCTTC. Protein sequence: CASSPPGGGPHNEQFF.